One sample yielded the 6 T cell receptor beta chains listed below, sequenced in a study of T cell responses to AZD1222 COVID-19 vaccine. Sequencing used immunoSEQ multiplex PCR; TCRdb keeps in-frame clones, though not all of them. The table includes over 100,000 clones, around 90% detected once. Sequences were derived from peripheral blood, sampled on day 0 of AZD1222 vaccination. These receptors were taken from an adult in good health.

Remarks on this clone: The same CDR3 can be traced to other DNA sequences in this sample. The rearrangement uses TRBV30 and TRBJ2-3, with D hard to call. V dropped 3 bases and J dropped 6 bases, with 13 bases sitting between them. The CDR3 contains 13 residues. CDR1 is GTSNPN, CDR2 SVGIG, per germline (reference sequence). Written as DNA, the CDR3 is TGTGCCTGGAGCCGACGAGAACGGGATACGCAGTATTTT. It is translated as CAWSRRERDTQYF.

The chain is built from TRBV5-8 and TRBJ2-3; no reliable D call. The CDR3 totals 14 residues. Deletions cut 3 bases from V and 5 bases from J, with 13 bases between. The V gene's germline CDR1 is SGHTS and CDR2 YDEGEE. The CDR3 nucleotides read TGTGCCAGCAGCTATACGCTTCCAGGAGATACGCAGTATTTT. The encoded protein is CASSYTLPGDTQYF.

The chain combines TRBV28 with TRBJ2-7; 7 bases match TRBD1. Germline CDR1 reads MDHEN; CDR2 reads SYDVKM. Trimming took 7 bases from V and 9 from J; bases not matched to a gene: 12. The CDR3 has 13 residues. The CDR3 region has the DNA TGTGCCAGCAACTTACTGACAGGGTTGGGGCAGTACTTC. Its translation is CASNLLTGLGQYF.

The chain is built from TRBV11-1 and TRBJ1-2; D is unclear. The V end was cut by 3 bases, the J end by 5 bases, with 7 bases between. Germline CDR1 is SGHAT and CDR2 is FQDESV (reference sequence). The CDR3 consists of 12 residues. The CDR3 nucleotides are TGTGCCAGCAGCTTCGGCAGATATGGCTACACCTTC. It yields the protein CASSFGRYGYTF. Together with reference TRBV11-1 and TRBJ1-2, the CDR3 gives the full variable domain: EAEVAQSPRYKITEKSQAVAFWCDPISGHATLYWYRQILGQGPELLVQFQDESVVDDSQLPKDRFSAERLKGVDSTLKIQPAELGDSAMYLCASSFGRYGYTFGSGTRLTVV.

This chain connects TRBV6-4 to TRBJ2-4; 12 bases line up with TRBD1. Germline lookup yields CDR1 MRHNA and CDR2 SNTAGT. Losses at the gene ends were 2 bases for V and 7 bases for J; bases not matched to a gene: 0. This CDR3 is built from 14 residues. This chain's CDR3 is CASSDGTGGNIQYF. CDR3 nucleotide sequence: TGTGCCAGCAGTGACGGGACAGGGGGCAACATTCAGTACTTC.

The V gene is TRBV10-3, the J gene TRBJ1-2; D is ambiguous. The V gene's germline CDR1 is ENHRY and CDR2 SYGVKD. V gave up 3 bases and J gave up 13 bases, with 15 bases separating them. The length of the CDR3 is 12 residues. In DNA, the CDR3 is TGTGCCATCAGTGATACGGGTGGGTCCGCCACCTTC. Translating it yields CAISDTGGSATF.